These T cell receptor beta chains were read from a single sample in a study of cytomegalovirus exposure and HLA in healthy donors. Data came from immunoSEQ multiplex PCR; TCRdb stores just in-frame clones and leaves some out. The sample yields roughly 150,000 clones, approximately 80% seen once. The sequenced material came from PBMCs. All receptors derive from a male donor in good health and CMV-seronegative. Each CDR3 is given without its conserved first and last residue.

v_call,cdr3_length,cdr3_aa
TRBV6-1,11,ASSDRVQNIQY
TRBV27,10,ASSLSTGEEF
TRBV5-1,15,ASSSGLAGLAKNIQY
TRBV7-3,13,ASSPGSGKEQTQY
TRBV6-5,12,ASSYDGEFYGYT
TRBV27,13,ASSIGSSYNSPLH
TRBV7-9,14,SSSQTTSGRRNEQF
TRBV5-4,11,ASSLRQQETQY
TRBV5-1,12,ASRWSIYTDTQY
TRBV7-9,15,SSSLVVGPEGLNEQY
TRBV19,11,ASSIGTVDGYT
TRBV6-5,9,ASSQGGWQF
TRBV7-8,17,ASSSDLTSGLAFSYEQY
TRBV9,13,ASSVDTGGSTEAF
TRBV5-6,13,ASSLAGASSYEQY
TRBV6-1,11,ASSDNSGTRKY
TRBV5-1,15,ASSLDPPSSYNSPLH
TRBV23-1,14,ASTTPGQGSCYEQY
TRBV7-9,10,ASSLSGYEQY